This note documents a single T cell receptor (beta chain) sequence. Its antigen is unknown. Trimming took off 4 bases at V and 3 bases at J, with 23 bases between the two ends. CDR3 length: 18 residues. The germline V gene has CDR1 MNHNS and CDR2 SASEGT. Assay: immunoSEQ multiplex PCR; the TCRdb copy retains only in-frame clones and omits some. The data show some 16,000 clones, 81% seen once. This entry is derived from a study of T cells and Merkel cell carcinoma outcomes. Notes on the study in general: Reportedly, T-cell repertoire with density predicts Merkel cell carcinoma outcomes.

Specimen: tumor tissue from Merkel cell carcinoma. This sequence originates from a human donor with Merkel cell carcinoma. V is TRBV6-1 and J is TRBJ2-3, with D possibly matching TRBD1 (10 bases). The CDR3 DNA is TGTGCCAGCAGTGGGGACAGGGGAATTAGCGGGAGTACAGATACGCAGTATTTT. It is translated as CASSGDRGISGSTDTQYF.